This T cell receptor beta chain was found in a study of shared clonotypes between healthy human individuals. Broader study findings: Among several donors, 4.5% to 5.5% of naive CD4 clonotypes were found in common.

The table came from immunoSEQ multiplex PCR; TCRdb's copy has only in-frame clones and leaves some out. The sample yields roughly 1,000,000 clones, around three quarters seen once. On this clone itself: Its antigen remains unidentified.

Sequenced input: memory CD4+ T cells from PBMCs. Documented subset: CD45RA-negative fraction. The receptor comes from a man aged 18-30 years in good health. Some clones in this sample may be carry-over from other donors' samples.

The CDR3 DNA reads TGTGCCAGCACCGTCCTGGGGGCCCAGTACTTC. This sequence encodes CASTVLGAQYF. The chain combines TRBV2 with TRBJ2-5; D is perhaps TRBD1 or TRBD2 (5 bases each). This CDR3 spans 11 amino acids. V was cut by 7 bases and J by 9 bases, with 12 bases left in between. Per germline, CDR1 SNHLY and CDR2 FYNNEI. Filled out from reference TRBV2 and TRBJ2-5, the complete variable domain reads EPEVTQTPSHQVTQMGQEVILRCVPISNHLYFYWYRQILGQKVEFLVSFYNNEISEKSEIFDDQFSVERPDGSNFTLKIRSTKLEDSAMYFCASTVLGAQYFGPGTRLLVL.